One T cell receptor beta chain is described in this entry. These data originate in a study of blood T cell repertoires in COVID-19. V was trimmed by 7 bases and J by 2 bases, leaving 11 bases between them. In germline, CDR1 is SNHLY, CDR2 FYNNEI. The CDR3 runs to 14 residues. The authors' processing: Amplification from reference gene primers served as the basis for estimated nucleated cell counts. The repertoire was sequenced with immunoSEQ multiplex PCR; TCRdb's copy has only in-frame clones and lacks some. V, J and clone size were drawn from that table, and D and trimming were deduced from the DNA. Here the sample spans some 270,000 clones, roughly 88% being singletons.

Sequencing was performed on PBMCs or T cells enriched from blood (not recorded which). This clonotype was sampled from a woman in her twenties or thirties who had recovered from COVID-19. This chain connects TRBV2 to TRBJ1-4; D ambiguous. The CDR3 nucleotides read TGTGCCAGCAAGATTAGCTGGACTAATGAAAAACTGTTTTTT. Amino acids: CASKISWTNEKLFF.